This TCR beta chain was identified in a study of STAT5B mutations in CD4+ large granular lymphocyte leukemia. Trimming left V 7 bases short and J 3 bases short, with 13 bases between. Germline loops: CDR1 MDHEN, CDR2 SYDVKM. The CDR3 contains 14 residues. Controls came from buffy coats of healthy blood donors. Assay: immunoSEQ multiplex PCR; the TCRdb copy retains only in-frame clones and omits some. The sample carries tens of thousands of clones, approximately 67% recorded once. Sequencing was done on a sample of CD4+ T cells from blood buffy coats. This chain connects TRBV28 to TRBJ1-3, with a weak D call TRBD1 (5 bases). This receptor was taken from a human donor in good health. The CDR3 region has the DNA TGTGCCAGCAATACCCAGGGACTTGGAAACACCATATATTTT. It codes for CASNTQGLGNTIYF.